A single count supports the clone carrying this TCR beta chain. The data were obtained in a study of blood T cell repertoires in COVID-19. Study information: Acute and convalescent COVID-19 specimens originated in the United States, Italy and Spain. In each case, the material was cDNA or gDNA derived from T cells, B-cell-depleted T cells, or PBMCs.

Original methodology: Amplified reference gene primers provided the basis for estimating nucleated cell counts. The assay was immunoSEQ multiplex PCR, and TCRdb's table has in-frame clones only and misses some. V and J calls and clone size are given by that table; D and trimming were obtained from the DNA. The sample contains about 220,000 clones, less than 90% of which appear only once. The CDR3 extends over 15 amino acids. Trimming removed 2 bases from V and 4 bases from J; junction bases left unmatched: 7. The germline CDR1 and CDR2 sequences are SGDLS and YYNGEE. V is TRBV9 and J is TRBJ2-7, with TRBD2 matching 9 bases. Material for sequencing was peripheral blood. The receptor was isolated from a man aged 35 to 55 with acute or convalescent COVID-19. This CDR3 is CASSVGLASQYEQYF. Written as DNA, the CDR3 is TGTGCCAGCAGCGTGGGACTAGCCTCTCAGTACGAGCAGTACTTC.